Described below is a single T cell receptor (beta chain) sequence and its context. This sample was taken from a study of blood T cell repertoires in COVID-19. Source study methods: Reference gene primer amplification yielded estimated nucleated cell counts. Clones were read by immunoSEQ multiplex PCR, and TCRdb kept only the in-frame ones, dropping some. V and J calls and clone size follow that table, whereas D and trimming were derived from the DNA. The table shows 65,000 to 95,000 clones, with about 89% occurring only once. Germline-derived CDR1 and CDR2 are SGHRS and YFSETQ. V was pared by 3 bases and J by 5 bases, with 10 bases of the junction left unmatched. The CDR3 is made up of 15 amino acids.

The TCR comes from a man aged 70 or older with active or convalescent COVID-19. This chain joins TRBV5-1 and TRBJ2-5; 7 bases align to TRBD1. The source material was peripheral blood. CDR3 nucleotides: TGCGCCAGCAGCTCCGGGACAGTAAAAGGGGAGACCCAGTACTTC. Amino acid sequence: CASSSGTVKGETQYF.